The entry below describes one T cell receptor beta chain. No antigen is known for it. TCRdb analysed the PCR reads with MiXCR anew, one entry per CDR3 protein. The table includes about half a million distinct CDR3 sequences, 20% to 25% detected once. The data derive from a study of molecular identifiers for immune sequencing clone quantification. General study findings and limits: Jurkat TCR RNA spiked in from one cell reportedly remained identifiable amid roughly 940,000 naive cells. In naive cells, under 1% of molecules belonged to clones above 20 RNA copies, against over 97% in effector cells.

CDR1 is SQVTM and CDR2 is ANQGSEA in the germline V gene. The length of the CDR3 is 14 residues. V shed 6 bases and J shed 5 bases, with 16 bases lying between them. From about 21,000 to 970,000 sorted cells, naive CD8 libraries were generated with 10%, 30% or 50% RNA. Source material: naive CD8+ T cells from blood, with Jurkat cell RNA spiked in. Documented subset: FACS-sorted CD8+CD4-CCR7+CD45RA+ naive T cells. This receptor was identified in a human donor in good health. Some libraries in this study had Jurkat cell RNA spiked in. The chain recombines TRBV29-1 with TRBJ1-4; D is perhaps TRBD1 (6 bases). The CDR3 loop is CSVGFPGENEKLFF. CDR3 sequence (DNA): TGCAGCGTCGGCTTCCCAGGGGAAAATGAAAAACTGTTTTTT.